This T cell receptor beta chain came from a study of CD8 T cells in Susac syndrome. When the RNA was reverse transcribed, random hexamers were used with an input of roughly 0.45 to 1 ug. Coverage of TCR beta CDR3 amplification by immunoSEQ multiplex PCR extended to 54 Vbeta and 13 Jbeta. Using its own MiXCR run on the immunoSEQ multiplex PCR reads, TCRdb lists one record per CDR3 protein. The sample gives roughly 120,000 distinct CDR3 sequences, about 94% of which show up once; around 0.13% is in the top ten. Per the germline V gene, CDR1 is SGHTA and CDR2 is FQGNSA. Losses at the gene ends were 4 bases for V and 2 bases for J; bases not matched to a gene: 1. CDR3 length: 13 amino acids.

The sequence was obtained from a human donor with multiple sclerosis. The chain joins TRBV7-2 to TRBJ2-7; 8 bases map to TRBD2. Specimen: CD4+ T cells from PBMCs. CDR3 in DNA: TGTGCCAGCAGCTCGGGGGGGCCCTACGAGCAGTACTTC. Protein product: CASSSGGPYEQYF.